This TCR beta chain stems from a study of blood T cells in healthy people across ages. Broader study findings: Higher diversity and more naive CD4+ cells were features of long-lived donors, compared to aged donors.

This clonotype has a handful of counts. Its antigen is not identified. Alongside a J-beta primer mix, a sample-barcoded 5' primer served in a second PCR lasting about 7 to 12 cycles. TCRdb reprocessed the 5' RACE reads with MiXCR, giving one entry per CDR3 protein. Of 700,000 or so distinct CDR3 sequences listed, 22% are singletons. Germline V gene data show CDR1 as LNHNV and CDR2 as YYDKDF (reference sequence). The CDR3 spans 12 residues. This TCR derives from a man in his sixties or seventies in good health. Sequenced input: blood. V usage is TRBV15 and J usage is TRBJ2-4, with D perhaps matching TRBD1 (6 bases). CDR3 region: CAPGHSKGIQYF. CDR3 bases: TGTGCACCGGGACACTCGAAAGGCATTCAGTACTTC.